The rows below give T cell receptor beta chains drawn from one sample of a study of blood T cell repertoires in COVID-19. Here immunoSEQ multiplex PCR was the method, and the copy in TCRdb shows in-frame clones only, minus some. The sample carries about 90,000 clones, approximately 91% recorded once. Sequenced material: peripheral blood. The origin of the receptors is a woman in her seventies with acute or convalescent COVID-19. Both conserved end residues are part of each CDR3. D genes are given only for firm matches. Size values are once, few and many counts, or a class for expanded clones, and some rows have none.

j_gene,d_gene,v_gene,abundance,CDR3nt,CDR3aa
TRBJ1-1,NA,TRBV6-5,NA,TGTGCCAGCAGTTCCCAGGGGACGGACACTGAAGCTTTCTTT,CASSSQGTDTEAFF
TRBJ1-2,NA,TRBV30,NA,TGTGCCTGGAGTGTAGGGGCAGTGGGCTACACCTTC,CAWSVGAVGYTF
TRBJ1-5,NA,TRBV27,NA,TGTGCCAGCAGTTTGGAGCGTAATCAGCCCCAGCATTTT,CASSLERNQPQHF
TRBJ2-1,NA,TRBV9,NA,TGTGCCAGCAGCCCTGACTCCTCTAGCGCCACATCCTACAATGAGCAGTTCTTC,CASSPDSSSATSYNEQFF
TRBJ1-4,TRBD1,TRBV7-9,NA,TGTGCCAGCAGTCCCCCCCGGACAGGGGTTGAAAAACTGTTTTTT,CASSPPRTGVEKLFF
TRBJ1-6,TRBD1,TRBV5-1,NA,TGCGCCAGCAGGTTGGGACAGGGGAATTCACCCCTCCACTTT,CASRLGQGNSPLHF
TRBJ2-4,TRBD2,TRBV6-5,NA,TGTGCCAGCAGTTACGGGAGGGAAGTCCAAAACATTCAGTACTTC,CASSYGREVQNIQYF
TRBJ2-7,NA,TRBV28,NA,TGTGCCAGCAGTTTACGGTTGAGAGACTACGAGCAGTACTTC,CASSLRLRDYEQYF
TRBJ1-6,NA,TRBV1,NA,TGCACCAGCAGCCAGGGGGCTCCAATTTACTCCTATAATTCACCCCTCCACTTT,CTSSQGAPIYSYNSPLHF
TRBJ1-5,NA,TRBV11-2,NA,TGTGCCAGCAGCTCGTTAGTAGGGGTTACAGGGAGTCAGCCCCAGCATTTT,CASSSLVGVTGSQPQHF
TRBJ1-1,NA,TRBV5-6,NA,TGTGCCAGCAGCTTGGCTATTTTGCGGGGGCGGGGGAACACTGAAGCTTTCTTT,CASSLAILRGRGNTEAFF
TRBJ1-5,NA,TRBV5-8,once,TGTGCCAGCAGCTTACTACAGGGTTCAGATAGCAATCAGCCCCAGCATTTT,CASSLLQGSDSNQPQHF
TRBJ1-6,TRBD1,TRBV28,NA,TGTGCCAGCAGTTTAGAGGCAGGGGGCGGTGGTTCACCCCTCCACTTT,CASSLEAGGGGSPLHF
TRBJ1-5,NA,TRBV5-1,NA,TGCGCCAGCAGCTTGGAAGGGAGTCCTGGTCAGCCCCAGCATTTT,CASSLEGSPGQPQHF
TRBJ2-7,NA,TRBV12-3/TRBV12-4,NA,TGTGCCAGCAGGTGGGGCCCCTACGAGCAGTACTTC,CASRWGPYEQYF
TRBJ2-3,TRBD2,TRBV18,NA,TGTGCCAGCTCACCACCCCTTGGGACTAGCCTCGGCACAGATACGCAGTATTTT,CASSPPLGTSLGTDTQYF
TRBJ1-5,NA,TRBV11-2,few,TGTGCCAGCAGCTTAGATTGGGGCAAGGATCAGCCCCAGCATTTT,CASSLDWGKDQPQHF